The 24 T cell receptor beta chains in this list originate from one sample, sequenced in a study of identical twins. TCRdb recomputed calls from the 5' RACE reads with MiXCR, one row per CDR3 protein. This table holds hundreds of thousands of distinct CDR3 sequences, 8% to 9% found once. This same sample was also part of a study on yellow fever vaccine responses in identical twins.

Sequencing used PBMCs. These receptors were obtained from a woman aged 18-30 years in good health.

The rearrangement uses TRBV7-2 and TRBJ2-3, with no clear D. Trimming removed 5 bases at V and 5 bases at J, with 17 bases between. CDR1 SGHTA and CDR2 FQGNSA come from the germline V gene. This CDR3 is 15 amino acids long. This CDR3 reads CASSRDPKVQDTQYF. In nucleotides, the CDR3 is TGTGCCAGCAGCCGAGACCCGAAGGTCCAAGATACGCAGTATTTT.

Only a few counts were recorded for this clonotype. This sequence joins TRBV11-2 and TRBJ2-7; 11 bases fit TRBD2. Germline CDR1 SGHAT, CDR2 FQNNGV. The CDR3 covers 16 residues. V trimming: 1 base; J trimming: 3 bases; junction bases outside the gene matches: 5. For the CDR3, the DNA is TGTGCCAGCAGCTTAGCCCTAGCGGGAGGAATCTACGAGCAGTACTTC. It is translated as CASSLALAGGIYEQYF.

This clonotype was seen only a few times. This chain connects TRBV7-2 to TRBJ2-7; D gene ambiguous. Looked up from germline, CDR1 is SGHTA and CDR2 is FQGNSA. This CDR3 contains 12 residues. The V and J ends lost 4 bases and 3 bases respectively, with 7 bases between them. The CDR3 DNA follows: TGTGCCAGCAGCTCACCTCGCTACGAGCAGTACTTC. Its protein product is CASSSPRYEQYF.

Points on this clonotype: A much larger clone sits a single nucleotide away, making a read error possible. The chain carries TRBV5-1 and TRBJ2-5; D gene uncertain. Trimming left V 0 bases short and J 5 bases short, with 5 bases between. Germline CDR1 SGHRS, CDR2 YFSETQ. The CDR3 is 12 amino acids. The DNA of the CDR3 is TGCGCCAGCAGCTTGGCCATCGAGACCCAGTACTTC. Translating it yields CASSLAIETQYF. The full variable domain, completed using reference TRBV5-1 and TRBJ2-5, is KAGVTQTPRYLIKTRGQQVTLSCSPISGHRSVSWYQQTPGQGLQFLFEYFSETQRNKGNFPGRFSGRQFSNSRSEMNVSTLELGDSALYLCASSLAIETQYFGPGTRLLVL.

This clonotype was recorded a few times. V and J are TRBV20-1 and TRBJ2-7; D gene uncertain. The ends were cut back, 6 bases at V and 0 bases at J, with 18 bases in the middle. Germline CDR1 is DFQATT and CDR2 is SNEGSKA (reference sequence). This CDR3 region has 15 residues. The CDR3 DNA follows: TGCAGTGCCCGGGTTGAGTCAAGCCCCTCCTACGAGCAGTACTTC. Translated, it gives CSARVESSPSYEQYF.

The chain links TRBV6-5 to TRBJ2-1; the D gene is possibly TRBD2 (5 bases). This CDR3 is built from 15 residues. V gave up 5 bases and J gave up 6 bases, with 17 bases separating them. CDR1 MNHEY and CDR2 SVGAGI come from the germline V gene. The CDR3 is CASSNPASAGNEQFF. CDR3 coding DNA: TGTGCCAGCAGTAACCCCGCCTCGGCGGGCAATGAGCAGTTCTTC.

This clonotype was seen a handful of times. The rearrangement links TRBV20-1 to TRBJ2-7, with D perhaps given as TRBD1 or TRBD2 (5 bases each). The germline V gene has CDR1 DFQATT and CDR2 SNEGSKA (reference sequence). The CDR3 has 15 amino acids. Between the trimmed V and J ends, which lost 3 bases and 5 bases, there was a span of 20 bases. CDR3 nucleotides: TGCAGTGCTAGGAGGGGAGAGTCTTTCATCCACGAGCAGTACTTC. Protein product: CSARRGESFIHEQYF.

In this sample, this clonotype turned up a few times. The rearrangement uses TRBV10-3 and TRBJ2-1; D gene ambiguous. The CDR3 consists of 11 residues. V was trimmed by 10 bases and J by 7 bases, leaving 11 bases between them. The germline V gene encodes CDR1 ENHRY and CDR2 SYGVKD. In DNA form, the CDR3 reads TGTGCCACTGGGATAGGGAATGAGCAGTTCTTC. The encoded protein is CATGIGNEQFF.

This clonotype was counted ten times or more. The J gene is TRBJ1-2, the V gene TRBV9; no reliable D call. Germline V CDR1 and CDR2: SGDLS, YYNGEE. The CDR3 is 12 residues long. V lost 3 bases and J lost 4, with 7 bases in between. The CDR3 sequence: CASSARTYGYTF. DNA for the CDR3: TGTGCCAGCAGCGCCCGAACCTATGGCTACACCTTC.

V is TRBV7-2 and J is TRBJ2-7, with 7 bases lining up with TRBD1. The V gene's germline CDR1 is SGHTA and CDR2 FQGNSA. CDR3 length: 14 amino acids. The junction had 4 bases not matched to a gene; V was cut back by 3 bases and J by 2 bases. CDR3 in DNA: TGTGCCAGCAGCTTCTGGGGACAGACCTACGAGCAGTACTTC. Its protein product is CASSFWGQTYEQYF.

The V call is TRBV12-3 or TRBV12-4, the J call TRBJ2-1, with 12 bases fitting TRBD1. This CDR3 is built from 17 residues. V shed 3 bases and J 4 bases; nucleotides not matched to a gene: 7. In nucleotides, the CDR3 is TGTGCCAGCAGTTTTTTTGGGACAGGGGGCTTTTACAATGAGCAGTTCTTC. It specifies CASSFFGTGGFYNEQFF.

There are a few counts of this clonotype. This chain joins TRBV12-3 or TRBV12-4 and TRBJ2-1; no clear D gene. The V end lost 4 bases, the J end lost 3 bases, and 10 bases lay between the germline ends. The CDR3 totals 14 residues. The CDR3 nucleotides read TGTGCCAGCAGTTCAAGCAGTTTCTACAATGAGCAGTTCTTC. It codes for CASSSSSFYNEQFF.

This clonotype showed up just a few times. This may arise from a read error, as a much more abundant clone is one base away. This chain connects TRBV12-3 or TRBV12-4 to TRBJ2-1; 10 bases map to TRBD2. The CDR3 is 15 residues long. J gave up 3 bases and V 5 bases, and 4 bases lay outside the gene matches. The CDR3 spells CASSVGTSDYNEQFF. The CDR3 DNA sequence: TGTGCCAGCAGTGTCGGGACTAGCGACTACAATGAGCAGTTCTTC.

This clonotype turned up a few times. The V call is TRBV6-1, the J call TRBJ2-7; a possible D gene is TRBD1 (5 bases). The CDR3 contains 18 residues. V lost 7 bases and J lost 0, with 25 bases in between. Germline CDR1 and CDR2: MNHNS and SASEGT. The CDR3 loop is CASTVNRWTSATSYEQYF. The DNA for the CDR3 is TGTGCCAGCACCGTAAACCGGTGGACATCTGCCACCTCCTACGAGCAGTACTTC.

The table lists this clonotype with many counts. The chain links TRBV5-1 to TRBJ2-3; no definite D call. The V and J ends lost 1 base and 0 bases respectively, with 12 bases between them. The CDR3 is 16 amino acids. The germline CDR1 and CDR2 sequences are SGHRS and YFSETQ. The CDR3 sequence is CASSLRRQESTDTQYF. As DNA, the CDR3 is TGCGCCAGCAGCTTGAGACGGCAGGAGAGCACAGATACGCAGTATTTT.

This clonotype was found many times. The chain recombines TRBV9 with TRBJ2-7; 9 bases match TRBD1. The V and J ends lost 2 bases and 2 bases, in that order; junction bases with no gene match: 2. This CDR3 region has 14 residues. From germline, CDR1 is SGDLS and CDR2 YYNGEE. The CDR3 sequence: CASSVGQGPYEQYF. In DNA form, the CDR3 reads TGTGCCAGCAGCGTGGGACAGGGTCCCTACGAGCAGTACTTC.

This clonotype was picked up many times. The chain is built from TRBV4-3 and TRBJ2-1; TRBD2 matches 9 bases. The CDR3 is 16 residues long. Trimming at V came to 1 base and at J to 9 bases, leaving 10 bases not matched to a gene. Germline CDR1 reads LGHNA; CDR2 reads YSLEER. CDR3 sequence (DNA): TGCGCCAGCAGCCAAGGTAGACCCGGGACTAGCCGTGAGCAGTTCTTC. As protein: CASSQGRPGTSREQFF.

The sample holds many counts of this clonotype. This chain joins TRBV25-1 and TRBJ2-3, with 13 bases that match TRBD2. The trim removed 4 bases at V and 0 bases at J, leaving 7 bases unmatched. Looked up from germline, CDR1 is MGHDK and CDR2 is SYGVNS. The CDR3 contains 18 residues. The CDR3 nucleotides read TGTGCCAGCAGTGGGACTAGCGGGAGTGCTCATAGCACAGATACGCAGTATTTT. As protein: CASSGTSGSAHSTDTQYF.

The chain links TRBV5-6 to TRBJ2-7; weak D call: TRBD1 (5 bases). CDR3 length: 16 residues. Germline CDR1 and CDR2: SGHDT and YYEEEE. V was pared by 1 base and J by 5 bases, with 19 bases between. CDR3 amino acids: CASSLIFWQGTDEQYF. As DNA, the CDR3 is TGTGCCAGCAGCTTGATCTTTTGGCAGGGAACCGACGAGCAGTACTTC.

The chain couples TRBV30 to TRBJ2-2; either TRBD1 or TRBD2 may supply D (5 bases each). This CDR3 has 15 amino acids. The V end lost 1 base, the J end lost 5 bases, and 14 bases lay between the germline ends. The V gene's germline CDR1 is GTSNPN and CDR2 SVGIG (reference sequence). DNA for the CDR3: TGTGCCTGGAGTGCGGGGACGACTCTTACCGGGGAGCTGTTTTTT. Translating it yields CAWSAGTTLTGELFF.

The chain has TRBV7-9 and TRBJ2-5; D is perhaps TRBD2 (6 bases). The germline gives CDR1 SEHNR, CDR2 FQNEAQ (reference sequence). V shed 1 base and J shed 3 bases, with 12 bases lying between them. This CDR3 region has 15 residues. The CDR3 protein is CASSLGSRGEETQYF. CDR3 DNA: TGTGCCAGCAGCTTAGGGTCGCGGGGCGAAGAGACCCAGTACTTC.

In nucleotides, the CDR3 is TGTGCCAGCAGCACAATAGCGGGGCCTAGCACAGATACGCAGTATTTT. As protein: CASSTIAGPSTDTQYF. V usage is TRBV7-3 and J usage is TRBJ2-3; 8 bases map to TRBD2. The CDR3 sequence is 16 residues long. The junction had 7 bases not matched to a gene; V was cut back by 5 bases and J by 0 bases. From germline, CDR1 is SGHTA and CDR2 FQGTGA.

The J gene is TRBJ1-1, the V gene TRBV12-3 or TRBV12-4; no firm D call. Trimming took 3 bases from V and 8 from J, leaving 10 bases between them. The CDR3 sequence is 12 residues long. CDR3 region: CASSFQAAEAFF. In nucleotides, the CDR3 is TGTGCCAGCAGTTTCCAGGCCGCCGAAGCTTTCTTT.

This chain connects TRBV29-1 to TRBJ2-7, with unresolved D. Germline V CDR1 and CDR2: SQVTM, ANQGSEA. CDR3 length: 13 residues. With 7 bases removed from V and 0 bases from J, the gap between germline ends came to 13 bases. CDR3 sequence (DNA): TGCAGCGCCCTGACATACAGCTCCTACGAGCAGTACTTC. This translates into CSALTYSSYEQYF.